One sample yielded the 20 T cell receptor beta chains listed below, sequenced in a study of spatial heterogeneity in lung cancer. TCRdb itself ran the 5' RACE reads through MiXCR, one entry per CDR3 protein. The table records roughly 18,000 distinct CDR3 sequences, 9.5% to 10% of them present only once. Study-wide results and caveats: Tumor mutation count correlated with how many alpha and beta TCRs expanded intratumorally.

As to time point: sample taken at primary tumor resection. Their recognized antigens are unknown. This material consisted of lung tumor tissue, taken at surgery. The source of these receptors is a female donor with early-stage non-small cell lung cancer.

Details on this clonotype: In a library made to pick up alpha chains, this beta chain is a stray read with a size that means little. This rearrangement joins TRBV6-6 to TRBJ2-5; possible D gene TRBD2, 5 bases. V was cut by 5 bases and J by 6 bases, with 10 bases left in between. CDR3 length: 12 amino acids. Germline CDR1 reads MNHNY; CDR2 reads SVGAGI (reference sequence). This CDR3 is CASSGDYQTQYF. CDR3 nucleotides: TGTGCCAGCAGTGGCGACTACCAGACCCAGTACTTC.

As to this clonotype: Since it is a stray read in a library aimed at alpha chains, this beta chain has a size that is not meaningful. The CDR3 reads CASSYTGESSYEQYF. The CDR3 DNA reads as TGTGCCAGTAGTTACACAGGGGAGAGCTCCTACGAGCAGTACTTC. The genes are TRBV19 and TRBJ2-7; 7 bases are a match to TRBD1. Germline V lookup: CDR1 LNHDA, CDR2 SQIVND (reference sequence). The CDR3 runs to 15 residues. Trimming cost V 5 bases and J 0 bases; bases outside gene matches: 7.

This clonotype was seen repeatedly, ten times or more. Within a library made for alpha chains, this beta chain is off target, and its count is uninformative. The chain couples TRBV5-4 to TRBJ2-4; D may be TRBD2 (6 bases). Per the germline V gene, CDR1 is SGHNT and CDR2 is YYREEE (reference sequence). This CDR3 spans 14 amino acids. V shed 2 bases and J shed 7 bases, with 13 bases lying between them. The CDR3 here is CASSFTGTQNIQYF. In DNA, the CDR3 is TGTGCCAGCAGCTTTACCGGGACTCAGAACATTCAGTACTTC.

This clonotype was detected many times. This beta chain appears as a stray read in a library generated for alpha chains; its size is not informative. The chain uses TRBV20-1 and TRBJ1-4; D gene uncertain. V lost 6 bases, J lost 6 bases, and 8 bases lay in between. The CDR3 is 11 amino acids. Looked up from germline, CDR1 is DFQATT and CDR2 is SNEGSKA (reference sequence). CDR3 protein: CSAEWDEKLFF. The CDR3 DNA reads as TGCAGTGCCGAATGGGATGAAAAACTGTTTTTT.

Turning to this clonotype: Since it is a stray read in a library aimed at alpha chains, this beta chain has a size that is not meaningful. The chain carries TRBV12-3 or TRBV12-4 and TRBJ2-7, with D possibly matching TRBD1 (5 bases). CDR3 size: 14 residues. With 6 bases removed from V and 6 bases from J, the gap between germline ends came to 18 bases. The CDR3 DNA sequence: TGTGCCAGCAGACTGGGGCTGAAAGGGGTCGAGCAGTACTTC. Its translation: CASRLGLKGVEQYF.

As regards this clonotype: As an off-target read in a library built for alpha chains, this beta chain has a frequency of little significance. The chain combines TRBV20-1 with TRBJ2-7; 12 nucleotides align to TRBD1. Germline V CDR1 and CDR2: DFQATT, SNEGSKA (reference sequence). V lost 6 bases and J lost 5; bases outside the gene matches: 11. The CDR3 totals 15 residues. The DNA for the CDR3 is TGCAGTGCCACAGACCGGGACAGGGGGCTCCACGAGCAGTACTTC. Residues: CSATDRDRGLHEQYF.

In its sample, this clonotype was seen many times. Found in a library prepared for alpha chains, this beta chain is an off-target read, and its abundance has little meaning. The rearrangement links TRBV28 to TRBJ2-3, with no clear D. The V gene lost 6 bases and the J gene lost 5 bases, with 9 bases spanning the gap. CDR1 and CDR2 from the germline V gene are MDHEN and SYDVKM. The CDR3 consists of 12 residues. The CDR3 nucleotides read TGTGCCAGCAGCAAAATAGAAGATACGCAGTATTTT. It encodes CASSKIEDTQYF.

This clonotype showed up just a few times. Little can be read into the size of this beta chain, an off-target read in a library designed for alpha chains. The V gene is TRBV4-3, the J gene TRBJ2-4, with 7 bases fitting TRBD1. The germline V gene has CDR1 LGHNA and CDR2 YSLEER. Unmatched junction bases numbered 15, after V lost 5 bases and J lost 2 bases. The CDR3 length is 18 residues. CDR3 protein: CASSEVQGHQGTKNIQYF. The CDR3 DNA is TGCGCCAGCAGCGAAGTACAGGGGCACCAAGGTACCAAAAACATTCAGTACTTC.

This clonotype appeared many times. This beta chain slipped into a library made for alpha chains as a stray read, so its size is not meaningful. The chain combines TRBV7-6 with TRBJ1-4; possible D gene TRBD1, 5 bases. V was pared by 1 base and J by 0 bases, with 15 bases between. Germline V gene lookup returns CDR1 SGHVS and CDR2 FNYEAQ. This CDR3 is 18 amino acids long. The CDR3 spells CASSLGQATGATNEKLFF. The CDR3 DNA reads TGTGCCAGCAGCTTAGGCCAGGCGACGGGGGCAACTAATGAAAAACTGTTTTTT.

This clonotype was counted many times. This beta chain is a stray read from a library made for alpha chains; its abundance is not meaningful. This sequence joins TRBV25-1 and TRBJ2-1; 7 bases are a match to TRBD2. Germline values: CDR1 MGHDK, CDR2 SYGVNS. V was clipped by 4 bases and J by 5 bases; unmatched bases: 5. This CDR3 is 14 amino acids long. The CDR3 bases are TGTGCCAGCAGTGTGGCTAGCGGAAACAATGAGCAGTTCTTC. Its translation is CASSVASGNNEQFF.

As for this clonotype: Because the library targeted alpha chains, this beta chain is an off-target read whose size means little. The CDR3 spells CASSLEGIWATNEKLFF. In DNA form, the CDR3 reads TGTGCCAGCAGCTTAGAGGGGATTTGGGCGACTAATGAAAAACTGTTTTTT. This chain joins TRBV7-2 and TRBJ1-4; D perhaps matches TRBD1 (5 bases). The germline gives CDR1 SGHTA, CDR2 FQGNSA. This CDR3 comprises 17 residues. The V and J ends lost 1 base and 2 bases respectively, with 14 bases between them.

A word on this clonotype: For a library built for alpha chains, this beta chain is a stray read; little rests on its size. The rearrangement uses TRBV20-1 and TRBJ2-5, with a weak D call TRBD2 (7 bases). The CDR3 sequence is 13 residues long. The V gene's germline CDR1 is DFQATT and CDR2 SNEGSKA (reference sequence). The germline V and J ends were trimmed by 3 bases and 4 bases, with 12 bases remaining between them. This CDR3 is CSAREGGRETQYF. The CDR3 DNA is TGCAGTGCTAGGGAGGGGGGGAGAGAGACCCAGTACTTC.

This clonotype was seen a few times. The library was designed around alpha chains, so this beta chain is a stray read whose abundance carries little weight. This chain uses TRBV24-1 with TRBJ2-1; no firm D call. The length of the CDR3 is 13 residues. V was pared by 0 bases and J by 15 bases, with 14 bases between. Looked up from germline, CDR1 is KGHDR and CDR2 is SFDVKD. In nucleotides, the CDR3 is TGTGCCACCAGTGATTTGGACAACCTTCGATGGTTCTTC. It translates to CATSDLDNLRWFF.

This clonotype has a handful of counts. This beta chain came through as a stray read in a library set up for alpha chains, and its size says little. The V call is TRBV5-1, the J call TRBJ2-3; TRBD2 is a possible D gene (7 bases). V was cut by 0 bases and J by 5 bases, with 16 bases left in between. The CDR3 runs 16 residues. Germline V gene data show CDR1 as SGHRS and CDR2 as YFSETQ. The CDR3 is CASSLAGGAVGDTQYF. CDR3 nucleotide sequence: TGCGCCAGCAGCTTGGCGGGGGGCGCGGTGGGAGATACGCAGTATTTT.

Concerning this clonotype itself: This beta chain is an unintended read in a library built for alpha chains; its size means little. The gene calls are TRBV5-1 and TRBJ2-3; weak D call: TRBD2 (6 bases). Germline-derived CDR1 and CDR2 are SGHRS and YFSETQ. Trimming shortened V by 3 bases and J by 7 bases, and 18 bases separated the two germline ends. The CDR3 spans 15 residues. The CDR3 region is CASSSTGTGSYTQYF. The CDR3 nucleotides read TGCGCCAGCAGCTCGACCGGGACTGGGAGCTATACGCAGTATTTT.

The sample holds many counts of this clonotype. As an off-target read in a library built for alpha chains, this beta chain has a frequency of little significance. V is TRBV10-1 and J is TRBJ2-7; no firm D call. The ends were cut back, 0 bases at V and 1 base at J, with 1 base in the middle. The CDR3 consists of 12 residues. Looked up from germline, CDR1 is WNHNN and CDR2 is SYGVQD (reference sequence). The CDR3 nucleotides read TGCGCCAGCAGTGAGTCATCCTACGAGCAGTACTTC. Translation gives CASSESSYEQYF.

On this clonotype: In a library made to pick up alpha chains, this beta chain is a stray read with a size that means little. The chain recombines TRBV3-1 with TRBJ1-2, with D tentatively TRBD1 (5 bases). Per germline, CDR1 LGHDT and CDR2 YNNKEL (reference sequence). Trimming cost V 3 bases and J 0 bases, with 11 bases left between them. This CDR3 region has 15 residues. The CDR3 region has the DNA TGTGCCAGCAGCCAGACAGACGGAGCTAACTATGGCTACACCTTC. Translation: CASSQTDGANYGYTF. Full variable domain (remainder filled in from reference TRBV3-1 and TRBJ1-2): DTAVSQTPKYLVTQMGNDKSIKCEQNLGHDTMYWYKQDSKKFLKIMFSYNNKELIINETVPNRFSPKSPDKAHLNLHINSLELGDSAVYFCASSQTDGANYGYTFGSGTRLTVV.

As regards this clonotype: This beta chain is a stray sequence in a library constructed for alpha chains; its clone size is not meaningful. The chain carries TRBV19 and TRBJ2-5; D perhaps matches TRBD2 (6 bases). Germline CDR1 is LNHDA and CDR2 is SQIVND (reference sequence). The CDR3 length is 13 residues. Trimming stripped 4 bases from V and 3 bases from J, with 9 bases between. The DNA of the CDR3 is TGTGCCAGTAGTACGACTAGAGAAGAGACCCAGTACTTC. Amino acid sequence: CASSTTREETQYF.

A few counts support this clonotype. This beta chain is an unintended read in a library built for alpha chains; its size means little. The chain uses TRBV7-9 and TRBJ2-5; D call uncertain. Germline CDR1 and CDR2: SEHNR and FQNEAQ (reference sequence). With 3 bases removed from V and 5 bases from J, the gap between germline ends came to 10 bases. The CDR3 runs 13 residues. CDR3 bases: TGTGCCAGCAGCTTGACGGGCCTGGAGACCCAGTACTTC. Protein sequence: CASSLTGLETQYF. The variable domain in full, with the rest retrieved from reference TRBV7-9 and TRBJ2-5, is DTGVSQNPRHKITKRGQNVTFRCDPISEHNRLYWYRQTLGQGPEFLTYFQNEAQLEKSRLLSDRFSAERPKGSFSTLEIQRTEQGDSAMYLCASSLTGLETQYFGPGTRLLVL.

This clonotype occurred many times. For a library built for alpha chains, this beta chain is a stray read; little rests on its size. The chain is built from TRBV11-2 and TRBJ1-1; weak D call: TRBD1 (5 bases). Germline CDR1 and CDR2: SGHAT and FQNNGV. Trimming removed 4 bases at V and 0 bases at J, with 15 bases between. The CDR3 extends over 16 amino acids. CDR3 in amino acids: CASSSIGRGMNTEAFF. For the CDR3, the DNA is TGTGCCAGCAGCTCCATCGGCCGGGGCATGAACACTGAAGCTTTCTTT.